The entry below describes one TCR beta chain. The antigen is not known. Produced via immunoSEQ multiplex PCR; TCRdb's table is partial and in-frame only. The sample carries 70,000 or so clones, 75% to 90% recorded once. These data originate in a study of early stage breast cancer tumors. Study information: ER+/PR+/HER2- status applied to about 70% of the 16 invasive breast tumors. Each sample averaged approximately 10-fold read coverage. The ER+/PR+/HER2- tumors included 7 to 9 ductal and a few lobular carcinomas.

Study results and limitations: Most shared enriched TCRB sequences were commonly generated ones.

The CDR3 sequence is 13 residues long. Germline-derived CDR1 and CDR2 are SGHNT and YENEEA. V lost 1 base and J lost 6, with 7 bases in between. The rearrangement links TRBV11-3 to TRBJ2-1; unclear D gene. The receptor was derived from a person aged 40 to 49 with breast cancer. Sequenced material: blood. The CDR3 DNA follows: TGTGCCAGCAGCTTAGGAGTCCGCAATGAGCAGTTCTTC. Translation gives CASSLGVRNEQFF.